This T cell receptor (beta chain) was identified in a study of blood T cell repertoires in COVID-19. Study-wide context: The study drew acute and convalescent COVID-19 samples from the United States, Italy and Spain. T cells, B-cell-depleted T cells, or PBMCs provided the cDNA or gDNA that served as material.

Living in roughly 25 US areas, the participants were between about 18 and 100 years of age. Method: immunoSEQ multiplex PCR; TCRdb's copy keeps in-frame clones and lacks some. Of roughly 190,000 clones in the sample, around three quarters were seen once. The receptor was isolated from a woman in her 50s with acute COVID-19. The sample was PBMCs or T cells enriched from blood (not recorded which).

The CDR3 DNA sequence: TGTGCCACCAGTGATTTCGCTAGCGGGGGCCAAGAGACCCAGTACTTC. Translation: CATSDFASGGQETQYF. The rearrangement links TRBV24-1 to TRBJ2-5, with 10 bases aligning to TRBD2. J gave up 1 base and V 1 base, and 2 bases lay outside the gene matches. This CDR3 comprises 16 residues. The V gene's germline CDR1 is KGHDR and CDR2 SFDVKD.